Listed below are T cell receptor beta chains from one sample, sequenced in a study of regulatory T cells in long-lasting Graves disease. MiXCR, run by TCRdb on the multiplex PCR reads, gives a single entry per CDR3 protein. The sample holds about 370,000 distinct CDR3 sequences, around a sixth seen once. The source was peripheral blood mononuclear cells (PBMCs), collected at new diagnosis, from a patient treated with antithyroid drugs. The receptors shown here come from a female donor with Graves disease. CDR3s include the opening cysteine and the closing phenylalanine or tryptophan. D genes are given only for firm matches. Size values are once, few and many counts, or a class for expanded clones, and some rows have none.

j_gene | v_gene | abundance | d_gene | len | CDR3aa | CDR3nt
TRBJ1-5 | TRBV20-1 | many | TRBD1 | 14 | CSARVRGMGQPQHF | TGCAGTGCTAGAGTCAGGGGGATGGGTCAGCCCCAGCATTTT
TRBJ2-5 | TRBV19 | NA | TRBD2 | 16 | CASSILAGAPQETQYF | TGTGCCAGTAGTATACTAGCGGGAGCCCCACAAGAGACCCAGTACTTC
TRBJ1-6 | TRBV28 | many | NA | 16 | CASSFQAPNYNSPLHF | TGTGCCAGCAGTTTCCAGGCGCCGAACTATAATTCACCCCTCCACTTT
TRBJ2-2 | TRBV24-1 | many | NA | 15 | CATSDLRRNTGELFF | TGTGCCACCAGTGATTTGAGGCGGAACACCGGGGAGCTGTTTTTT
TRBJ2-5 | TRBV3-1 | few | TRBD1 | 15 | CASSRGQVLQETQYF | TGTGCCAGCAGCCGAGGACAGGTCCTCCAAGAGACCCAGTACTTC
TRBJ2-1 | TRBV20-1 | few | NA | 11 | CSAQERVKWLF | TGCAGTGCTCAGGAGAGGGTCAAGTGGCTCTTC
TRBJ2-1 | TRBV12-3/TRBV12-4 | many | NA | 15 | CASSVARTVWNEQFF | TGTGCCAGCAGTGTAGCCCGGACAGTTTGGAATGAGCAGTTCTTC
TRBJ2-2 | TRBV7-2 | few | NA | 16 | CASTLRGGLSTGELFF | TGTGCCAGCACCTTGAGGGGGGGGCTGAGCACCGGGGAGCTGTTTTTT
TRBJ2-1 | TRBV7-9 | few | TRBD2 | 15 | CASSLGRGVNNEQFF | TGTGCCAGCAGCTTAGGGCGGGGGGTAAACAATGAGCAGTTCTTC
TRBJ2-5 | TRBV3-1 | NA | TRBD2 | 16 | CASSQFEASGQETQYF | TGTGCCAGCAGCCAATTTGAGGCTAGCGGGCAAGAGACCCAGTACTTC
TRBJ1-1 | TRBV9 | many | NA | 15 | CASSFDGTVNTEAFF | TGTGCCAGCAGCTTCGATGGGACTGTGAACACTGAAGCTTTCTTT
TRBJ1-1 | TRBV19 | NA | NA | 14 | CASSPLDITTEAFF | TGTGCCAGTAGTCCCTTGGACATAACCACTGAAGCTTTCTTT
TRBJ2-1 | TRBV27 | many | TRBD2 | 16 | CASSSGGSGGANEQFF | TGTGCCAGCAGTTCGGGAGGGAGCGGGGGGGCCAATGAGCAGTTCTTC
TRBJ2-3 | TRBV29-1 | many | NA | 16 | CSVEEGGQFGTDTQYF | TGCAGCGTTGAAGAAGGGGGTCAGTTTGGCACAGATACGCAGTATTTT
TRBJ2-3 | TRBV7-3 | once | TRBD2 | 19 | CASSHSPGLANLGADTQYF | TGTGCCAGCAGCCACTCCCCGGGACTAGCGAATTTGGGCGCAGATACGCAGTATTTT
TRBJ1-6 | TRBV20-1 | many | NA | 14 | CSARDPGGNSPLHF | TGCAGTGCTAGAGATCCGGGCGGTAATTCACCCCTCCACTTT
TRBJ2-3 | TRBV20-1 | many | TRBD1 | 14 | CSAVQGVVADTQYF | TGCAGTGCGGTACAGGGGGTAGTTGCAGATACGCAGTATTTT
TRBJ2-3 | TRBV20-1 | many | TRBD2 | 17 | CSARAQISGGAIGTQYF | TGCAGTGCTAGAGCCCAAATTAGCGGGGGGGCGATCGGTACGCAGTATTTT
TRBJ1-5 | TRBV27 | NA | NA | 14 | CASSPGSPNQPQHF | TGTGCCAGCAGCCCAGGGAGCCCCAATCAGCCCCAGCATTTT
TRBJ2-7 | TRBV24-1 | many | NA | 16 | CATSEGGGASSYEQYF | TGTGCCACCAGTGAAGGAGGGGGAGCCTCTTCCTACGAGCAGTACTTC
TRBJ2-2 | TRBV13 | few | TRBD2 | 17 | CASSDRGGREDTGELFF | TGTGCCAGCAGCGATAGAGGCGGGAGGGAGGACACCGGGGAGCTGTTTTTT
TRBJ1-3 | TRBV12-3/TRBV12-4 | NA | NA | 15 | CASATDGRSGNTIYF | TGTGCCAGCGCCACGGACGGGCGATCTGGAAACACCATATATTTT
TRBJ1-3 | TRBV2 | NA | TRBD1 | 17 | CASSEWAQGARGNTIYF | TGTGCCAGCAGTGAATGGGCGCAGGGGGCGCGAGGAAACACCATATATTTT
TRBJ2-2 | TRBV18 | few | NA | 14 | CASSPPRKTGELFF | TGTGCCAGCTCACCCCCCCGCAAAACCGGGGAGCTGTTTTTT
TRBJ2-1 | TRBV11-1 | many | NA | 15 | CASSPRDRPYNEQFF | TGTGCCAGCAGCCCCCGGGACCGCCCCTACAATGAGCAGTTCTTC
TRBJ2-2 | TRBV6-2/TRBV6-3 | few | NA | 17 | CASSYSNSGQDTGELFF | TGTGCCAGCAGTTACTCGAATTCAGGGCAAGACACCGGGGAGCTGTTTTTT
TRBJ2-2 | TRBV7-2 | many | NA | 15 | CASSLAVGHTGELFF | TGTGCCAGCAGCTTAGCGGTGGGACACACCGGGGAGCTGTTTTTT
TRBJ2-7 | TRBV28 | many | NA | 15 | CASSPSSGRRDEQYF | TGTGCCAGCAGTCCCTCCTCAGGGAGGCGGGACGAGCAGTACTTC
TRBJ1-5 | TRBV2 | many | TRBD1 | 15 | CASSEGRGDNQPQHF | TGTGCCAGCAGTGAAGGCAGGGGGGACAATCAGCCCCAGCATTTT
TRBJ2-3 | TRBV27 | once | TRBD2 | 17 | CASSLGKAGSSTDTQYF | TGTGCCAGCAGCTTAGGGAAAGCGGGATCTAGCACAGATACGCAGTATTTT
TRBJ2-3 | TRBV11-2 | many | TRBD2 | 13 | CASSLGEGDTQYF | TGTGCCAGCAGCTTGGGGGAGGGAGATACGCAGTATTTT
TRBJ1-1 | TRBV4-1 | NA | NA | 17 | CASSHPYTGRRDTEAFF | TGCGCCAGCAGCCACCCATACACGGGTCGGAGGGACACTGAAGCTTTCTTT
TRBJ1-6 | TRBV3-1 | many | NA | 16 | CASTQYPRRRSSPLHF | TGTGCCAGCACCCAATACCCACGGAGACGGTCTTCACCCCTCCACTTT
TRBJ2-7 | TRBV28 | many | NA | 13 | CASSLAFSFEQYF | TGTGCCAGCAGTTTGGCCTTCTCTTTCGAGCAGTACTTC
TRBJ2-1 | TRBV12-3/TRBV12-4 | NA | NA | 17 | CASSLEGSRETHNEQFF | TGTGCCAGCAGTTTAGAAGGTAGTCGGGAGACACACAATGAGCAGTTCTTC
TRBJ2-2 | TRBV12-3/TRBV12-4 | many | TRBD2 | 16 | CASSVKLAGITGELFF | TGTGCCAGCAGTGTGAAACTAGCGGGGATCACCGGGGAGCTGTTTTTT
TRBJ2-2 | TRBV5-1 | NA | NA | 12 | CASSRNEGVLFF | TGCGCCAGCAGTCGCAACGAGGGTGTGCTGTTTTTT
TRBJ2-1 | TRBV2 | NA | TRBD2 | 17 | CASSLLQTSGKNNEQFF | TGTGCCAGCAGTCTTCTTCAAACTAGCGGGAAAAACAATGAGCAGTTCTTC
TRBJ2-2 | TRBV7-2 | many | NA | 15 | CASSLEAGPTGELFF | TGTGCCAGCAGCTTAGAGGCAGGGCCCACCGGGGAGCTGTTTTTT
TRBJ2-1 | TRBV7-6 | NA | NA | 14 | CASSLGGQATEQFF | TGTGCCAGCAGCTTAGGGGGGCAGGCTACCGAGCAGTTCTTC
TRBJ1-1 | TRBV15 | many | NA | 13 | CATSIDVNTEAFF | TGTGCCACCAGCATTGACGTGAACACTGAAGCTTTCTTT
TRBJ1-5 | TRBV28 | NA | TRBD1 | 16 | CASSFGRGGSNQPQHF | TGTGCCAGCAGTTTTGGCAGGGGGGGAAGCAATCAGCCCCAGCATTTT
TRBJ2-7 | TRBV2 | many | NA | 11 | CASRVYYEQYF | TGTGCCAGCCGGGTCTACTACGAGCAGTACTTC
TRBJ1-2 | TRBV12-3/TRBV12-4 | NA | TRBD1 | 16 | CASSSHPGQGHYGYTF | TGTGCCAGCAGTTCTCATCCGGGACAGGGTCACTATGGCTACACCTTC
TRBJ1-4 | TRBV7-8 | few | NA | 17 | CASSLAPSGRGNEKLFF | TGTGCCAGCAGCTTAGCTCCTTCGGGACGGGGTAATGAAAAACTGTTTTTT
TRBJ2-1 | TRBV20-1 | many | TRBD1 | 14 | CSAPARQGPNEQFF | TGCAGTGCCCCGGCCCGACAGGGCCCCAATGAGCAGTTCTTC
TRBJ2-7 | TRBV28 | many | TRBD2 | 14 | CASSYVAGAYEQYF | TGTGCCAGCAGTTATGTAGCGGGGGCCTACGAGCAGTACTTC
TRBJ2-1 | TRBV6-2/TRBV6-3 | many | TRBD2 | 16 | CASSGVAGSSYNEQFF | TGTGCCAGCAGTGGAGTAGCGGGGAGCTCCTACAATGAGCAGTTCTTC
TRBJ2-1 | TRBV30 | many | TRBD2 | 12 | CAWTSGYNEQFF | TGTGCCTGGACTAGCGGATACAATGAGCAGTTCTTC
TRBJ2-7 | TRBV7-9 | few | TRBD2 | 17 | CASSLAQTSGILYEQYF | TGTGCCAGCAGCTTAGCGCAAACTAGCGGGATCTTATACGAGCAGTACTTC
TRBJ1-1 | TRBV6-1 | few | NA | 15 | CATDLNGQMNTEAFF | TGTGCCACCGACTTGAACGGACAGATGAACACTGAAGCTTTCTTT
TRBJ2-7 | TRBV7-2 | NA | TRBD1 | 14 | CACSLKRQGGEQYF | TGTGCCTGCAGCTTAAAGCGACAGGGGGGGGAGCAGTACTTC
TRBJ2-2 | TRBV27 | NA | NA | 14 | CASSFSAFTGELFF | TGTGCCAGCAGTTTTTCGGCTTTCACCGGGGAGCTGTTTTTT
TRBJ2-1 | TRBV6-1 | once | TRBD2 | 14 | CASLTSGGDNEQFF | TGTGCCAGCCTAACTAGCGGGGGGGACAATGAGCAGTTCTTC
TRBJ2-1 | TRBV6-2/TRBV6-3 | NA | NA | 13 | CASRATSYNEQFF | TGTGCCAGCAGGGCGACCTCCTACAATGAGCAGTTCTTC